This T cell receptor beta chain was identified in a study of blood T cells in healthy people across ages. As for this clonotype: The antigen is unknown.

Germline values: CDR1 DFQATT, CDR2 SNEGSKA (reference sequence). The length of the CDR3 is 15 residues. Trimming removed 2 bases at V and 0 bases at J, with 11 bases between. Study-level points and caveats: Observed TCR beta diversity per million T cells went down as age went up. This fall followed a roughly linear course with age.

PBMCs, at least 7 million per sample, were isolated. The extraction recovered at least 5.5 micrograms of total RNA per sample. With a J-beta primer mix and a sample-barcoded 5' primer, a second PCR ran roughly 6 to 12 cycles. Individual samples furnished no less than 2.5 million CDR3-containing paired-end reads apiece. TCRdb fed the 5' RACE reads into MiXCR, producing one record per CDR3 protein. The sample carries around 900,000 distinct CDR3 sequences, under 30% recorded once. The sequenced sample was blood. The chain has TRBV20-1 and TRBJ1-3; D unresolved. The TCR comes from a woman aged 80 or over in good health. CDR3 in amino acids: CSARSEARSGNTIYF. The CDR3 DNA reads as TGCAGTGCTAGATCGGAAGCCCGCTCTGGAAACACCATATATTTT.